This T cell receptor beta chain came from a study of response to subunit inactivated influenza vaccine. Broader study findings: Researchers suggested that each seasonal influenza vaccination recruits few new T cells.

This CDR3 comprises 15 residues. The J segment lost 1 base and the V segment lost 4 bases, leaving 7 bases of the junction unmatched. Germline V CDR1 and CDR2: SGHKS, YYEKEE (reference sequence). TCRdb re-called the RT-PCR reads with MiXCR, one entry per CDR3 protein. The sample comprises about 300,000 distinct CDR3 sequences, about 20% of which are singletons, and 10% rests with the top ten. There are a few counts of this clonotype. What it binds is unknown. The sequences come from PBMCs from blood, collected less than 22 months after vaccination. The chain joins TRBV5-5 to TRBJ1-2, with TRBD1 identical over 7 bases. The sequence derives from a man aged 50 to 69 who received an inactivated influenza vaccine. CDR3 region: CASSRFTGDNYGYTF. CDR3 coding DNA: TGTGCCAGCAGCCGATTCACAGGGGATAACTATGGCTACACCTTC.